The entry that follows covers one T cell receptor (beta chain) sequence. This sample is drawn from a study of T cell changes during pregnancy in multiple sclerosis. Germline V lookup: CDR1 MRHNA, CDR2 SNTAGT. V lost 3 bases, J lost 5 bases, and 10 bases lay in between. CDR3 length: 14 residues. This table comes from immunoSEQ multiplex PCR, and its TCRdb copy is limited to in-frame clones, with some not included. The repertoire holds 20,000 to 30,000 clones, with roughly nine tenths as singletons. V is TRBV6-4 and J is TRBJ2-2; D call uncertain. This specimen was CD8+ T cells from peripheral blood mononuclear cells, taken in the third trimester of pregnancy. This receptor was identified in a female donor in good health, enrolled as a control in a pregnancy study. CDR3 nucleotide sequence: TGTGCCAGCAGTGAGGCGGTCCGTACCGGGGAGCTGTTTTTT. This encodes CASSEAVRTGELFF.